The 8 T cell receptor beta chains below all came from one sample that was sequenced in a study of cytomegalovirus exposure and HLA in healthy donors. Researchers ran the PCR with 60 Vbeta and 13 Jbeta primers. Repertoires were generated with immunoSEQ multiplex PCR, while TCRdb's copy carries only in-frame clones and drops some. The sample has 60,000 to 90,000 clones, 75% to 85% seen once. Sequencing used PBMCs. The receptor set was obtained from a man aged 65-85 years in good health and CMV-seropositive.

The CDR3 is CASSLVRTGQETQYF. The CDR3 DNA reads TGTGCCAGCTCACTAGTTAGGACAGGCCAAGAGACCCAGTACTTC. V gene TRBV18 combines with J gene TRBJ2-5; 7 bases line up with TRBD1. From germline, CDR1 is KGHSH and CDR2 LQKENI. After removal of 4 bases from V and 1 base from J, the junction contained 6 bases not matched to a gene. The CDR3 length is 15 residues.

A single count supports this clone. V usage is TRBV10-3 and J usage is TRBJ1-5; D call uncertain. V lost 2 bases and J lost 4, with 6 bases in between. The CDR3 runs to 13 residues. CDR1 ENHRY and CDR2 SYGVKD come from the germline V gene. CDR3 sequence reads: CAISEQINQPQHF. Written as DNA, the CDR3 is TGTGCCATCAGTGAGCAGATTAATCAGCCCCAGCATTTT.

The chain couples TRBV6-5 to TRBJ2-7; a possible D gene is TRBD1 (6 bases). Germline V gene sequence: CDR1 MNHEY, CDR2 SVGAGI. Trimming stripped 5 bases from V and 5 bases from J, with 16 bases between. The CDR3 is made up of 14 amino acids. CDR3 DNA sequence: TGTGCCAGCAGTCAGTCCGGACAGTCGGACGAGCAGTACTTC. Its protein product is CASSQSGQSDEQYF.

J is TRBJ2-3 and V is TRBV11-2; 8 bases match TRBD1. Germline loops: CDR1 SGHAT, CDR2 FQNNGV. CDR3 length: 14 amino acids. Unmatched junction bases numbered 2, after V lost 5 bases and J lost 1 base. CDR3 sequence (DNA): TGTGCCAGCAGCAAGGGACAGGGCACAGATACGCAGTATTTT. It codes for CASSKGQGTDTQYF.

As for this clone: The junction does not match germline at one end; this may be a read error. This chain joins TRBV2 and TRBJ1-4; D not resolved. This CDR3 comprises 12 residues. Germline CDR1 SNHLY, CDR2 FYNNEI. The CDR3: CASSEGSEKLFF. The CDR3 DNA is TGTGCCAGCAGCGAAGGTAGTGAAAAACTGTTTTTT.

The chain couples TRBV27 to TRBJ2-5; D gene unclear. The length of the CDR3 is 13 residues. V was clipped by 2 bases and J by 2 bases, with 6 bases between them. Germline V gene data show CDR1 as MNHEY and CDR2 as SMNVEV (reference sequence). The CDR3 protein is CASSLGHQETQYF. CDR3 nucleotide sequence: TGTGCCAGCAGTTTAGGGCATCAAGAGACCCAGTACTTC.

The rearrangement links TRBV6-6 to TRBJ1-1; TRBD1 might be the D (6 bases). The V gene's germline CDR1 is MNHNY and CDR2 SVGAGI (reference sequence). Trimming removed 7 bases from V and 5 bases from J, with 17 bases in between. This CDR3 is built from 14 residues. DNA of the CDR3: TGTGCCAGCAACCTCGGGGGGGCGCATACTGAAGCTTTCTTT. This translates into CASNLGGAHTEAFF.

This chain links TRBV5-1 with TRBJ2-3; 9 bases agree with TRBD2. The CDR3 is 16 amino acids. The junction had 5 bases not matched to a gene; V was cut back by 0 bases and J by 3 bases. CDR1 and CDR2 (germline): SGHRS, YFSETQ. CDR3 sequence reads: CASSLALAGWTDTQYF. DNA of the CDR3: TGCGCCAGCAGCTTGGCGCTAGCGGGATGGACAGATACGCAGTATTTT.